The next 16 T cell receptor beta chains were all read from a single sample in a study of shared clonotypes between healthy human individuals. Sequenced by immunoSEQ multiplex PCR; TCRdb stores in-frame clones only, minus some. The profile shows 2.5 million or so clones, around nine tenths of them singletons. Sequenced input: naive CD4+ T cells sorted from blood. Subset: CD45RA+ positively selected. Every receptor here comes from a man aged 18-30 years in good health.

The CDR3 loop is CASSPTGVLGYGYTF. Written as DNA, the CDR3 is TGTGCCAGCAGTCCTACAGGGGTGTTGGGGTATGGCTACACCTTC. The V gene is TRBV28, the J gene TRBJ1-2, with 7 bases identical to TRBD1. This CDR3 has 15 residues. The junction had 11 bases not matched to a gene; V was cut back by 5 bases and J by 5 bases. CDR1 and CDR2 from the germline V gene are MDHEN and SYDVKM.

The chain recombines TRBV18 with TRBJ1-6, with D tentatively TRBD1 (6 bases). The length of the CDR3 is 14 residues. V lost 6 bases to trimming and J lost 7 bases, with 13 bases between them. Per germline, CDR1 KGHSH and CDR2 LQKENI. In DNA form, the CDR3 reads TGTGCCAGCTCCAAAGGGGGACTAAATTCACCCCTCCACTTT. This gives the protein CASSKGGLNSPLHF.

Comments on this clone: The sample carries other DNA sequences with the same CDR3. The CDR3 DNA reads as TGTGCCAGCAGTGTAGGAGGGCTAAACACTGAAGCTTTCTTT. It is translated as CASSVGGLNTEAFF. This sequence joins TRBV2 and TRBJ1-1; D is unresolved. V gave up 4 bases and J gave up 2 bases, with 11 bases separating them. Germline CDR1 reads SNHLY; CDR2 reads FYNNEI. The CDR3 extends over 14 amino acids.

This CDR3 is CAGGRESSYNSPLHF. Written as DNA, the CDR3 is TGTGCGGGGGGCAGAGAGAGTTCCTATAATTCACCCCTCCACTTT. The rearrangement uses TRBV6-1 and TRBJ1-6; perhaps TRBD1 as D (6 bases). The CDR3 covers 15 residues. Germline V gene sequence: CDR1 MNHNS, CDR2 SASEGT.

This clone came up once. The rearrangement links TRBV10-3 to TRBJ1-3, with a possible D match to TRBD1 (5 bases). CDR3 size: 16 residues. The V and J ends lost 10 bases and 0 bases respectively, with 19 bases between them. CDR1 is ENHRY, CDR2 SYGVKD, per germline. As DNA, the CDR3 is TGTGCCACCTGGAGAGGGGCGGACTACTCTGGAAACACCATATATTTT. Protein sequence: CATWRGADYSGNTIYF.

This chain links TRBV28 with TRBJ1-5; D remains ambiguous. V shed 2 bases and J shed 4 bases, with 15 bases lying between them. Germline V gives CDR1 MDHEN, CDR2 SYDVKM. This CDR3 is 16 amino acids long. CDR3: CASSLRPRLGNQPQHF. The CDR3 coding sequence is TGTGCCAGCAGTTTAAGGCCCAGGTTGGGGAATCAGCCCCAGCATTTT.

On this clone itself: The same CDR3 is also encoded by other DNA sequences in this sample. V and J are TRBV6-6 and TRBJ2-7, with D possibly matching TRBD2 (5 bases). Trimming shortened V by 0 bases and J by 3 bases, and 6 bases separated the two germline ends. The CDR3 extends over 13 amino acids. Per the germline V gene, CDR1 is MNHNY and CDR2 is SVGAGI (reference sequence). Here the CDR3 DNA reads TGTGCCAGCAGTTACTCGAGGGACTACGAGCAGTACTTC. This gives the protein CASSYSRDYEQYF.

The gene calls are TRBV6-6 and TRBJ1-1; TRBD1 is a possible D gene (6 bases). Trimming stripped 7 bases from V and 1 base from J, with 13 bases between. The CDR3 sequence is 14 residues long. The V gene's germline CDR1 is MNHNY and CDR2 SVGAGI (reference sequence). The CDR3 DNA reads as TGTGCCAGCATAGCCGGGACACAGAACACTGAAGCTTTCTTT. Its translation is CASIAGTQNTEAFF.

The CDR3 coding sequence is TGTGCCAGCAGTCCGGGGACAGGGATCTATGGCTACACCTTC. Translation gives CASSPGTGIYGYTF. The chain employs TRBV28 and TRBJ1-2; 9 bases align to TRBD1. CDR1 is MDHEN and CDR2 is SYDVKM in the germline V gene. The V and J ends lost 5 bases and 4 bases, in that order; junction bases with no gene match: 5. The CDR3 contains 14 residues.

V and J are TRBV5-1 and TRBJ1-2; TRBD1 aligns across 7 bases. Germline V CDR1 and CDR2: SGHRS, YFSETQ. Unmatched junction bases numbered 8, after V lost 0 bases and J lost 12 bases. The CDR3 runs 13 residues. CDR3 DNA sequence: TGCGCCAGCAGCTTGGGAGACAGGGACCTCCACACCTTC. Protein: CASSLGDRDLHTF.

This chain uses TRBV30 with TRBJ2-7; tentatively, D is TRBD2 (6 bases). This CDR3 has 14 residues. Germline assignment: CDR1 GTSNPN and CDR2 SVGIG (reference sequence). The V gene lost 6 bases and the J gene lost 0 bases, with 15 bases spanning the gap. The CDR3 loop is CACHKEGYSYEQYF. The CDR3, as DNA: TGTGCCTGCCACAAGGAGGGGTACTCCTACGAGCAGTACTTC.

The J gene is TRBJ2-1, the V gene TRBV12-5, with 7 positions matching TRBD2. The germline V gene has CDR1 LGHNT and CDR2 FRNRAP. Trimming took 4 bases from V and 3 from J; bases not matched to a gene: 9. There are 16 residues in the CDR3. CDR3 bases: TGTGCTAGTGGTTCCACAGCCGGGAGGTACTACAATGAGCAGTTCTTC. It yields the protein CASGSTAGRYYNEQFF. The entire variable domain, with the rest obtained from reference TRBV12-5 and TRBJ2-1, is as follows: DARVTQTPRHKVTEMGQEVTMRCQPILGHNTVFWYRQTMMQGLELLAYFRNRAPLDDSGMPKDRFSAEMPDATLATLKIQPSEPRDSAVYFCASGSTAGRYYNEQFFGPGTRLTVL.

This rearrangement joins TRBV9 to TRBJ2-1, with 9 bases aligning to TRBD2. Germline-derived CDR1 and CDR2 are SGDLS and YYNGEE. The CDR3 totals 17 residues. After removal of 0 bases from V and 1 base from J, the junction contained 5 bases not matched to a gene. CDR3 amino acids: CASSVAGGGASYNEQFF. The DNA of the CDR3 is TGTGCCAGCAGCGTAGCTGGCGGGGGGGCATCCTACAATGAGCAGTTCTTC.

CDR3 coding DNA: TGTGCCTGGAGATGGCCGGGACAACATGGAGGCTACACCTTC. This sequence encodes CAWRWPGQHGGYTF. The rearrangement joins TRBV30 to TRBJ1-2; a weak D match, TRBD1 (6 bases). The CDR3 has 14 amino acids. V dropped 3 bases and J dropped 8 bases, with 19 bases sitting between them. CDR1 GTSNPN and CDR2 SVGIG come from the germline V gene (reference sequence).

V and J are TRBV28 and TRBJ2-7; TRBD2 is a possible D gene (6 bases). Trimming left V 0 bases short and J 2 bases short, with 11 bases between. Looked up from germline, CDR1 is MDHEN and CDR2 is SYDVKM. The CDR3 loop spans 15 amino acids. The CDR3 sequence is CASSLWSPGAYEQYF. As DNA, the CDR3 is TGTGCCAGCAGTTTATGGAGTCCGGGGGCCTACGAGCAGTACTTC. Together with reference TRBV28 and TRBJ2-7, the CDR3 gives the full variable domain: DVKVTQSSRYLVKRTGEKVFLECVQDMDHENMFWYRQDPGLGLRLIYFSYDVKMKEKGDIPEGYSVSREKKERFSLILESASTNQTSMYLCASSLWSPGAYEQYFGPGTRLTVT.

This chain joins TRBV27 and TRBJ1-2; 9 bases are shared with TRBD1. CDR3 length: 13 residues. J lost 6 bases, V lost 6 bases, and 5 bases had no gene match. Germline V gives CDR1 MNHEY, CDR2 SMNVEV (reference sequence). This CDR3 is CASRTGGFDGYTF. DNA for the CDR3: TGTGCCAGCAGAACAGGGGGCTTCGATGGCTACACCTTC.